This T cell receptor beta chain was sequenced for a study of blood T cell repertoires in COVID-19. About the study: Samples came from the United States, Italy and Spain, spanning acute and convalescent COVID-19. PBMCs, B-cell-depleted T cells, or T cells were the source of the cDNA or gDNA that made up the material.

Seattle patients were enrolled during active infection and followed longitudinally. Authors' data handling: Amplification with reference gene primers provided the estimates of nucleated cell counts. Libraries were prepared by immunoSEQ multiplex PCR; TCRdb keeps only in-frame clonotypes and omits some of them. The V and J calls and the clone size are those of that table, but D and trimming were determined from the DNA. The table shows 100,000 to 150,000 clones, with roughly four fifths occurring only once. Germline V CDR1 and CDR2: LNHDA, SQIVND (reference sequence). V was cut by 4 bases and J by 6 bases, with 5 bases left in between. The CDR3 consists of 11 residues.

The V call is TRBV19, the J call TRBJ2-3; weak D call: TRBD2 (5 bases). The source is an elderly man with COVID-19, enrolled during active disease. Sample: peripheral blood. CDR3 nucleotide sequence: TGTGCCAGTAGTACGGGGGATACGCAGTATTTT. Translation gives CASSTGDTQYF.